The entry that follows covers one T cell receptor beta chain sequence. What it binds is unknown. Authors' methods: ImmunoSEQ supplied junction-only sequences lacking quality scores, so filtering was different. The table came from immunoSEQ multiplex PCR; TCRdb's copy has only in-frame clones and leaves some out. V, J and clone size are taken as reported in that table, and D and trimming were inferred from the DNA itself. The table lists 550,000 to 750,000 clones, about 92% of them singletons, with nearly 25% in the top ten. This sample is drawn from a study of shared clonotypes between healthy human individuals. Findings and caveats of the study: How much donors shared clonotypes was expected to be affected by sequencing depth. Estimated clonotype richness was generally higher in naive than memory subsets.

Naive CD8 cells lacked CD45RO, underwent positive selection for CCR7 and left out terminally differentiated effector memory CD45RA+ cells. Each donor was a Caucasian adult residing in Nashville, Tennessee. Germline V gene lookup returns CDR1 LNHNV and CDR2 YYDKDF (reference sequence). This CDR3 spans 14 amino acids. The ends were cut back, 3 bases at V and 4 bases at J, with 7 bases in the middle. The source material was naive CD8+ T cells sorted from blood. The sequence was obtained from a man aged 30 to 45 in good health. The V call is TRBV15, the J call TRBJ2-6; possible D gene TRBD2, 5 bases. In DNA, the CDR3 is TGTGCCACCAGCAGGCGGGTGGGGGCCAACGTCCTGACTTTC. It is translated as CATSRRVGANVLTF. Looking up the rest from reference TRBV15 and TRBJ2-6 gives the full variable domain: DAMVIQNPRYQVTQFGKPVTLSCSQTLNHNVMYWYQQKSSQAPKLLFHYYDKDFNNEADTPDNFQSRRPNTSFCFLDIRSPGLGDTAMYLCATSRRVGANVLTFGAGSRLTVL.